This TCR beta chain was sequenced in a study of spatial heterogeneity in lung cancer. Time point described: sample taken at primary tumor resection. The sequenced material consisted of unsorted whole RNA from tumor, nontumor lung or frozen PBMC. The V gene lost 0 bases and the J gene lost 7 bases, with 9 bases spanning the gap. Per germline, CDR1 SQVTM and CDR2 ANQGSEA. There are 13 residues in the CDR3. Each CDR3 protein is one row after TCRdb ran MiXCR on the 5' RACE reads. The sample has 95,000 or so distinct CDR3 sequences, roughly 10% seen once. This clonotype occurred many times. The chain employs TRBV29-1 and TRBJ1-4; possibly TRBD1 for D (5 bases). This sequence was found in a male donor with early-stage non-small cell lung cancer. Sample: PBMCs, taken at surgery. CDR3 nucleotide sequence: TGCAGCGTTGAAGATGAGACAGTTGAAAAACTGTTTTTT. Translating gives CSVEDETVEKLFF. Filled out from reference TRBV29-1 and TRBJ1-4, the complete variable domain reads SAVISQKPSRDICQRGTSLTIQCQVDSQVTMMFWYRQQPGQSLTLIATANQGSEATYESGFVIDKFPISRPNLTFSTLTVSNMSPEDSSIYLCSVEDETVEKLFFGSGTQLSVL.